These 29 T cell receptor beta chains were all obtained from the same sample, sequenced in a study of cytomegalovirus exposure and HLA in healthy donors. PCR primers comprised 60 Vbeta and 13 Jbeta primers. This table comes from immunoSEQ multiplex PCR, and its TCRdb copy is limited to in-frame clones, with some not included. The profile shows about 71,000 clones, about 71% of them singletons. The sequencing sample was made of PBMCs. These receptors all stem from a woman aged 45-65 years in good health and CMV-seropositive.

This clone was detected once. This chain connects TRBV28 to TRBJ2-1; D possibly corresponds to TRBD2 (5 bases). The V end was cut by 3 bases, the J end by 0 bases, with 18 bases between. This CDR3 comprises 18 residues. The germline CDR1 and CDR2 sequences are MDHEN and SYDVKM. The CDR3 DNA reads as TGTGCCAGCAGTTTTATCCCCTTTACGGGGAGCTCCTACAATGAGCAGTTCTTC. Its translation is CASSFIPFTGSSYNEQFF.

The gene calls are TRBV18 and TRBJ1-5, with D possibly matching TRBD1 (6 bases). Deletions cut 2 bases from V and 11 bases from J, with 16 bases between. This CDR3 region has 14 residues. Per germline, CDR1 KGHSH and CDR2 LQKENI. The CDR3 here is CASSPGESKGAQHF. In nucleotides, the CDR3 is TGTGCCAGCTCACCAGGAGAGTCAAAGGGGGCCCAGCATTTT.

J is TRBJ1-1 and V is TRBV19; D is possibly TRBD1 (6 bases). Germline lookup yields CDR1 LNHDA and CDR2 SQIVND (reference sequence). V dropped 5 bases and J dropped 5 bases, with 15 bases sitting between them. This CDR3 is built from 14 residues. CDR3 region: CASSPAGANTEAFF. The CDR3 bases are TGTGCCAGTAGTCCGGCGGGGGCCAATACTGAAGCTTTCTTT.

This clone was observed a few times. The V and J genes are TRBV27 and TRBJ1-1; 10 nucleotides align to TRBD1. The V gene's germline CDR1 is MNHEY and CDR2 SMNVEV (reference sequence). Trimming took 6 bases from V and 12 from J; bases not matched to a gene: 13. The CDR3 runs 14 residues. CDR3 in DNA: TGTGCCAGCAGCTCCATCCTTGAGGACAGGGGGACTTTCTTT. Amino acids: CASSSILEDRGTFF.

J is TRBJ1-5 and V is TRBV30, with TRBD1 matching over 10 bases. Germline CDR1 is GTSNPN and CDR2 is SVGIG (reference sequence). The V and J ends lost 1 base and 11 bases, in that order; junction bases with no gene match: 5. This CDR3 has 13 amino acids. The DNA for the CDR3 is TGTGCCTGGAGTGGCCAAGGACAGGGGGCCCAGCATTTT. Amino acid sequence: CAWSGQGQGAQHF.

The chain uses TRBV27 and TRBJ2-3, with 9 bases fitting TRBD1. The germline V gene encodes CDR1 MNHEY and CDR2 SMNVEV (reference sequence). This CDR3 spans 16 amino acids. With V trimmed by 5 bases and J by 1 base, 7 bases remained unmatched. The CDR3 protein is CASSANRGLGTDTQYF. CDR3 nucleotides: TGTGCCAGCAGTGCCAACAGGGGGCTGGGCACAGATACGCAGTATTTT.

This clone came up a few times. The rearrangement links TRBV7-9 to TRBJ2-2; D uncertain. Germline CDR1 and CDR2: SEHNR and FQNEAQ (reference sequence). V lost 1 base and J lost 7, with 7 bases in between. The CDR3 length is 13 residues. CDR3 nucleotide sequence: TGTGCCAGCAGCTTAGGATCGAGCGGGGAGCTGTTTTTT. Protein product: CASSLGSSGELFF.

The CDR3, as DNA: TGTGCCAGCATCCTCCGGGCCCCGGGACAAGGGGCGGGCAATCAGCCCCAGCATTTT. As protein: CASILRAPGQGAGNQPQHF. This sequence joins TRBV27 and TRBJ1-5, with D possibly being TRBD1 (6 bases). Germline loops: CDR1 MNHEY, CDR2 SMNVEV (reference sequence). The length of the CDR3 is 19 residues. Between the trimmed V and J ends, which lost 7 bases and 2 bases, there was a span of 27 bases.

This clone was observed a handful of times. This chain links TRBV28 with TRBJ1-1, with 8 nucleotides matching TRBD1. After removal of 5 bases from V and 5 bases from J, the junction contained 16 bases not matched to a gene. Germline V lookup: CDR1 MDHEN, CDR2 SYDVKM. The CDR3 loop spans 17 amino acids. CDR3 nucleotides: TGTGCCAGCAGTGCGGAGGGCAGGGGGCAGATGAGAACTGAAGCTTTCTTT. It translates to CASSAEGRGQMRTEAFF.

The CDR3 sequence: CASSPPGGSTDTQYF. CDR3 in DNA: TGTGCCAGCAGTCCCCCCGGGGGAAGCACAGATACGCAGTATTTT. The rearrangement joins TRBV28 to TRBJ2-3, with D possibly matching TRBD2 (6 bases). The V and J ends lost 5 bases and 0 bases respectively, with 12 bases between them. This CDR3 comprises 15 residues. Germline V gene data show CDR1 as MDHEN and CDR2 as SYDVKM.

This chain uses TRBV11-3 with TRBJ2-7, with 9 bases lining up with TRBD1. Germline CDR1 SGHNT, CDR2 YENEEA. The V segment lost 5 bases and the J segment 3 bases; nucleotides outside the gene matches: 8. This CDR3 contains 15 residues. CDR3 coding DNA: TGTGCCAGCAGCCCCGGACAGGGGAGATTCTACGAGCAGTACTTC. Translation gives CASSPGQGRFYEQYF.

The chain joins TRBV10-3 to TRBJ1-5; the match to TRBD1 covers 8 bases. CDR3 length: 15 residues. With 5 bases clipped from V and 6 bases from J, the junction kept 9 bases outside the gene matches. The germline gives CDR1 ENHRY, CDR2 SYGVKD. The CDR3 DNA follows: TGTGCCATCAGTTTCGACAGGGGTCAGGGTCAGCCCCAGCATTTT. This gives the protein CAISFDRGQGQPQHF.

This rearrangement joins TRBV18 to TRBJ1-2; 7 bases match TRBD1. Germline loops: CDR1 KGHSH, CDR2 LQKENI. The CDR3 length is 13 residues. The V gene end was trimmed by 4 bases and the J gene end by 3 bases; junction bases not matched to a gene: 2. CDR3 nucleotides: TGTGCCAGCTCACAAGACAGGGACTATGGCTACACCTTC. It specifies CASSQDRDYGYTF.

The gene calls are TRBV14 and TRBJ2-5; TRBD1 might be the D (6 bases). The CDR3 length is 15 residues. Germline CDR1 reads SGHDN; CDR2 reads FVKESK. Trimming took off 4 bases at V and 2 bases at J, with 14 bases between the two ends. The CDR3 DNA reads TGTGCCAGCAGCCCTCCCGGACAGTTACAAGAGACCCAGTACTTC. Protein sequence: CASSPPGQLQETQYF.

This clone was counted a few times. The genes are TRBV7-6 and TRBJ2-7; maybe TRBD1 (6 bases). The CDR3 runs 19 residues. CDR1 SGHVS and CDR2 FNYEAQ come from the germline V gene. V was clipped by 1 base and J by 0 bases, with 22 bases between them. The CDR3 DNA reads TGTGCCAGCAGCTTAGGCCCTCGAGGTGGCGGCAGGGGCTCCTACGAGCAGTACTTC. This encodes CASSLGPRGGGRGSYEQYF.

This clone is deemed medium-sized. This rearrangement joins TRBV28 to TRBJ2-7; 7 positions agree with TRBD1. The CDR3 covers 15 residues. CDR1 is MDHEN and CDR2 is SYDVKM in the germline V gene. V lost 5 bases to trimming and J lost 5 bases; unmatched junction nucleotides: 12. The CDR3 region is CASSPRRTGIHEQYF. DNA for the CDR3: TGTGCCAGCAGTCCCCGAAGGACAGGTATCCACGAGCAGTACTTC. Based on the CDR3 plus reference TRBV28 and TRBJ2-7, the full variable domain is DVKVTQSSRYLVKRTGEKVFLECVQDMDHENMFWYRQDPGLGLRLIYFSYDVKMKEKGDIPEGYSVSREKKERFSLILESASTNQTSMYLCASSPRRTGIHEQYFGPGTRLTVT.

This clone is a singleton in its sample. This chain joins TRBV7-6 and TRBJ1-2, with 7 bases fitting TRBD1. CDR3 length: 13 residues. V was clipped by 1 base and J by 13 bases; unmatched bases: 9. CDR1 and CDR2 (germline): SGHVS, FNYEAQ. CDR3 bases: TGTGCCAGCAGCTTAGGACAGGGTGGGACCGCCACCTTC. Translated: CASSLGQGGTATF.

This clone occurred once. The chain couples TRBV28 to TRBJ2-3; TRBD2 matches 12 bases. Per germline, CDR1 MDHEN and CDR2 SYDVKM. V lost 2 bases to trimming and J lost 4 bases; unmatched junction nucleotides: 7. CDR3 length equals 17 residues. In DNA, the CDR3 is TGTGCCAGCAGTTTAATTCCTAGCGGGGGGGGTGCAGATACGCAGTATTTT. It is translated as CASSLIPSGGGADTQYF.

The chain recombines TRBV6-1 with TRBJ2-3; 13 bases match TRBD2. The CDR3 length is 15 residues. CDR1 and CDR2 (germline): MNHNS, SASEGT. V gave up 7 bases and J gave up 6 bases; unmatched junction bases: 7. CDR3 nucleotide sequence: TGTGCCAGCACTACTAGCGGGGGGGCCCCGGATACGCAGTATTTT. The encoded protein is CASTTSGGAPDTQYF.

This chain links TRBV5-4 with TRBJ2-7, with TRBD1 matching over 10 bases. Germline CDR1 is SGHNT and CDR2 is YYREEE (reference sequence). The CDR3 extends over 15 amino acids. The V and J ends lost 4 bases and 2 bases, in that order; junction bases with no gene match: 6. This chain's CDR3 is CASSLGQGRAYEQYF. The DNA of the CDR3 is TGTGCCAGCAGCCTGGGACAGGGGCGAGCCTACGAGCAGTACTTC.

The chain combines TRBV5-1 with TRBJ1-4; TRBD1 matches at 8 bases. CDR3 length equals 16 residues. The V gene end was trimmed by 0 bases and the J gene end by 8 bases; junction bases not matched to a gene: 9. Germline V gene data show CDR1 as SGHRS and CDR2 as YFSETQ. CDR3 sequence reads: CASSLAWGQEDEKLFF. For the CDR3, the DNA is TGCGCCAGCAGCTTGGCCTGGGGACAGGAGGACGAAAAACTGTTTTTT.

In DNA form, the CDR3 reads TGTGCCACCAGCAGATTGGCGGGGGGCTCCTACGAGCAGTACTTC. Its translation is CATSRLAGGSYEQYF. The chain carries TRBV15 and TRBJ2-7; 8 bases map to TRBD2. CDR3 length: 15 residues. The germline V gene has CDR1 LNHNV and CDR2 YYDKDF (reference sequence). V shed 2 bases and J 0 bases; nucleotides not matched to a gene: 3.

The chain is built from TRBV4-3 and TRBJ1-5; D uncertain. The germline gives CDR1 LGHNA, CDR2 YSLEER. Trimming cost V 0 bases and J 4 bases, with 10 bases left between them. The CDR3 is made up of 15 amino acids. The CDR3 nucleotides are TGCGCCAGCAGCCAAGATAGAGGGTCTAATCAGCCCCAGCATTTT. Encoded protein: CASSQDRGSNQPQHF.

V is TRBV6-1 and J is TRBJ2-2, with 9 bases matching TRBD1. Germline V gene data show CDR1 as MNHNS and CDR2 as SASEGT. The CDR3 extends over 18 amino acids. V was clipped by 4 bases and J by 5 bases; unmatched bases: 14. For the CDR3, the DNA is TGTGCCAGCAGTGTCGGGCCGGGACAGGGATCACGGACCGGGGAGCTGTTTTTT. It encodes CASSVGPGQGSRTGELFF.

This clone has a handful of counts. This chain connects TRBV7-2 to TRBJ2-1, with TRBD2 identical over 11 bases. The CDR3 loop spans 15 amino acids. Germline V lookup: CDR1 SGHTA, CDR2 FQGNSA. V was pared by 7 bases and J by 8 bases, with 10 bases of the junction left unmatched. The CDR3 protein is CASTVAGGPWDEQFF. The CDR3 DNA is TGTGCCAGCACCGTAGCGGGAGGGCCTTGGGATGAGCAGTTCTTC.

A word on this clone: The likely explanation is a read error, given a far larger clone one base away. This same CDR3 is encoded by further DNA sequences in the sample. The chain links TRBV7-8 to TRBJ1-5; the match to TRBD1 covers 9 bases. CDR1 SGHVS and CDR2 FQNEAQ come from the germline V gene. The CDR3 is 16 amino acids. CDR3 nucleotides: TGTGCTAGCAGCACCGCGGGGACAGGGCCAAATCAGCCCCAGCATTTT. Translated: CASSTAGTGPNQPQHF.

The V gene is TRBV5-1, the J gene TRBJ1-2; D call uncertain. Germline-derived CDR1 and CDR2 are SGHRS and YFSETQ. V lost 6 bases to trimming and J lost 0 bases, with 6 bases between them. CDR3 length: 12 amino acids. CDR3 sequence reads: CASKGANYGYTF. DNA for the CDR3: TGCGCCAGCAAGGGAGCTAACTATGGCTACACCTTC.

V gene TRBV28 combines with J gene TRBJ2-7; 10 bases are a match to TRBD1. Trimming at V came to 5 bases and at J to 4 bases, leaving 5 bases not matched to a gene. The CDR3 runs 14 residues. CDR1 MDHEN and CDR2 SYDVKM come from the germline V gene. CDR3 protein: CASSLDRGQYEQYF. For the CDR3, the DNA is TGTGCCAGCAGTCTTGACAGGGGGCAATACGAGCAGTACTTC.

This clone came up once. The chain couples TRBV6-6 to TRBJ2-2; D is unresolved. V lost 0 bases to trimming and J lost 6 bases, with 2 bases between them. This CDR3 spans 12 amino acids. Germline V gene lookup returns CDR1 MNHNY and CDR2 SVGAGI (reference sequence). CDR3 loop: CASSYSAGELFF. In nucleotides, the CDR3 is TGTGCCAGCAGTTACTCCGCCGGGGAGCTGTTTTTT.